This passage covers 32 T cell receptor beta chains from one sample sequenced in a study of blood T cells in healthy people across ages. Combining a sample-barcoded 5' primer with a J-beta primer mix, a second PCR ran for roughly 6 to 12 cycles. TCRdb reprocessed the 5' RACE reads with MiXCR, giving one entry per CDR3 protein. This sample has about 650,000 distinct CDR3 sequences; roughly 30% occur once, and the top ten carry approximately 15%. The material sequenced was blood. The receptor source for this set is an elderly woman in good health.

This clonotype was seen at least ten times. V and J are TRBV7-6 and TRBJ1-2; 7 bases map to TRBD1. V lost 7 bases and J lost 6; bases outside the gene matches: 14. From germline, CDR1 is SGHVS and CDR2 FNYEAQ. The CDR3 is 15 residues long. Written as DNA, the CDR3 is TGTGCCAGCACCCTCCGGGACAGCCCAGGTCATGGCTACACCTTC. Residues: CASTLRDSPGHGYTF.

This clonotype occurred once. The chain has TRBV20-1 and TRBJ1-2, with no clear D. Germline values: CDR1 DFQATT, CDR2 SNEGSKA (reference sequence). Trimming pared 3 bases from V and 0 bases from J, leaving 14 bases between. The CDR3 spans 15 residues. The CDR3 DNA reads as TGCAGTGCTAGTAACAACAGAGCACCTAACTATGGCTACACCTTC. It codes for CSASNNRAPNYGYTF.

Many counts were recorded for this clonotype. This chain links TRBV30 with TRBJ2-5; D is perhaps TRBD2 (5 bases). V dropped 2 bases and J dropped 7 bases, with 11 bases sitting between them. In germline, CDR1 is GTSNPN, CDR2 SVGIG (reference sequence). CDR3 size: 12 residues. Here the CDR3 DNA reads TGTGCCTGGAGTCCAGCGGTTAGGACCCAGTACTTC. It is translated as CAWSPAVRTQYF.

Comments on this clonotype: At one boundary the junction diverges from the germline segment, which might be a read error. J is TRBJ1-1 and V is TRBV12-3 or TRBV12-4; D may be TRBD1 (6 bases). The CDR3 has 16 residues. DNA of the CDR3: TGTGCCAGTAGTTTGGCCGGGGGGCTCGTAAACACTGAAGCTTTCTTT. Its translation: CASSLAGGLVNTEAFF.

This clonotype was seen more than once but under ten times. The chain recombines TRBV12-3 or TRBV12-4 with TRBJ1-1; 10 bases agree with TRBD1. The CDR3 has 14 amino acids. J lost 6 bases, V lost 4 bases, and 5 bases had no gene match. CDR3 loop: CASSWTGGKAEAFF. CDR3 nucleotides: TGTGCCAGCAGTTGGACAGGGGGGAAGGCTGAAGCTTTCTTT.

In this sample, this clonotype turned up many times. CDR3 amino acids: CASSLPGTFHEQFF. The CDR3 DNA is TGTGCCAGCAGTTTGCCGGGGACTTTCCATGAGCAGTTCTTC. The chain links TRBV11-2 to TRBJ2-1; possibly TRBD2 for D (6 bases). V was cut by 6 bases and J by 8 bases, with 17 bases left in between. CDR3 length: 14 amino acids. Germline V gives CDR1 SGHAT, CDR2 FQNNGV.

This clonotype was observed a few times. The chain's CDR3 is CASSQVDRVGTEAFF. The CDR3 region has the DNA TGTGCCAGCAGCCAAGTTGACAGGGTGGGCACTGAAGCTTTCTTT. This rearrangement joins TRBV3-1 to TRBJ1-1; 7 bases line up with TRBD1. The CDR3 runs 15 residues. Per the germline V gene, CDR1 is LGHDT and CDR2 is YNNKEL (reference sequence). V was clipped by 1 base and J by 4 bases; unmatched bases: 6.

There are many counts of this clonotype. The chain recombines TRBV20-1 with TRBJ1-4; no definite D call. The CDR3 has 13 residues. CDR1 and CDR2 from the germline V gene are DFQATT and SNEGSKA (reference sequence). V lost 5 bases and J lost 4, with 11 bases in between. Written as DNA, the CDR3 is TGCAGTGCTTCTCCTGGTCTTAATGAAAAACTGTTTTTT. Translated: CSASPGLNEKLFF.

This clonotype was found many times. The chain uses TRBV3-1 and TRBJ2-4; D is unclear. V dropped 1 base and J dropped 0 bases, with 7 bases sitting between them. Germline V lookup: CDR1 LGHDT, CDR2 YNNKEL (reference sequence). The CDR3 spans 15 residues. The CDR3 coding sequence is TGTGCCAGCAGCCAAGTCACGCTAGCCAAAAACATTCAGTACTTC. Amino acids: CASSQVTLAKNIQYF.

CDR3 DNA sequence: TGTGCCAGCAGCGTAAGCTCGTCCGGGCGGCAAGAGACCCAGTACTTC. This encodes CASSVSSSGRQETQYF. This chain links TRBV7-3 with TRBJ2-5; D gene ambiguous. This CDR3 comprises 16 residues. From germline, CDR1 is SGHTA and CDR2 FQGTGA. V was cut by 5 bases and J by 2 bases, with 18 bases left in between.

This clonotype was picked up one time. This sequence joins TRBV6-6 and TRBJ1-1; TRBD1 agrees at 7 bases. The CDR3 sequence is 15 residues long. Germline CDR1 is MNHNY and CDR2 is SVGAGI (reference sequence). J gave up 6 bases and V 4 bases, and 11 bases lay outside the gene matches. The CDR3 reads CASSSLMGDRAEAFF. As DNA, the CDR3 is TGTGCCAGCAGTTCCCTTATGGGCGACAGGGCTGAAGCTTTCTTT.

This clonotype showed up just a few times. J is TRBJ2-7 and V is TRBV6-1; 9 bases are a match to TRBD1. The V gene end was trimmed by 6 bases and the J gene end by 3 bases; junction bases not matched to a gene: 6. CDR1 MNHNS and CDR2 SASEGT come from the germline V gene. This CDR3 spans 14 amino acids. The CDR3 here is CASRGQGYDYEQYF. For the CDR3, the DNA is TGTGCCAGCAGGGGACAGGGTTACGACTACGAGCAGTACTTC.

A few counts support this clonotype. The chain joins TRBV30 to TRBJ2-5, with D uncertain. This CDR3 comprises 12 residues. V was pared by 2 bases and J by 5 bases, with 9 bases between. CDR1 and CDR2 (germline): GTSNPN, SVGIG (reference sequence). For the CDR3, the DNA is TGTGCCTGGAGTCAGGACGAGGAGACCCAGTACTTC. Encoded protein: CAWSQDEETQYF.

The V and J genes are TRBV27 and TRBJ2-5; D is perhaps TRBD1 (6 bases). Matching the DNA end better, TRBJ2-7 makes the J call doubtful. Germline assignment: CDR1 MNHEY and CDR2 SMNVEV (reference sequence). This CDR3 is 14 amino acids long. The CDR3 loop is CASSLGTRGAEQYF. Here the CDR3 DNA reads TGTGCCAGCAGTTTAGGGACCAGGGGTGCCGAGCAGTACTTC.

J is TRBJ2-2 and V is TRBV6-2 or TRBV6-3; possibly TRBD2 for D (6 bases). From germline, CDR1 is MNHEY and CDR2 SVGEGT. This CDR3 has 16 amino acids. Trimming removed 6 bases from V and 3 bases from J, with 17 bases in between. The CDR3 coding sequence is TGTGCCAGCAGCGAACCCTCGGGGGTGCACACCGGGGAGCTGTTTTTT. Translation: CASSEPSGVHTGELFF.

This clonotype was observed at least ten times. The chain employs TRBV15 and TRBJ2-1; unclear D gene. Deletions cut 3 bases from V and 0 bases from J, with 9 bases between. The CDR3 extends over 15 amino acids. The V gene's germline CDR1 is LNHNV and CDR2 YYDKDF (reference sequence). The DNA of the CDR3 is TGTGCCACCAGCAGGGAGCGAACCTCCTACAATGAGCAGTTCTTC. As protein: CATSRERTSYNEQFF. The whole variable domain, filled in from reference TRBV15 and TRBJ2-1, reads DAMVIQNPRYQVTQFGKPVTLSCSQTLNHNVMYWYQQKSSQAPKLLFHYYDKDFNNEADTPDNFQSRRPNTSFCFLDIRSPGLGDTAMYLCATSRERTSYNEQFFGPGTRLTVL.

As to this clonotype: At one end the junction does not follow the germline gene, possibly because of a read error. The CDR3 nucleotides are TGCGCCGGCAGCCAAGATACGGACGAAACTTCACCCCTCCACTTT. Protein sequence: CAGSQDTDETSPLHF. This chain links TRBV4-1 with TRBJ1-6; no clear D. Germline lookup yields CDR1 MGHRA and CDR2 YSYEKL. The CDR3 loop spans 15 amino acids.

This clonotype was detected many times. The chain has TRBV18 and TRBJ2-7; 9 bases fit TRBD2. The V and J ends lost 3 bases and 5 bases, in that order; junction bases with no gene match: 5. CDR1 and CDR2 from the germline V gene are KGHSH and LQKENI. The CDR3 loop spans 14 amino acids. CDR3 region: CASSPLAGNDEQYF. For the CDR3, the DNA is TGTGCCAGCTCACCCCTAGCGGGGAACGACGAGCAGTACTTC.

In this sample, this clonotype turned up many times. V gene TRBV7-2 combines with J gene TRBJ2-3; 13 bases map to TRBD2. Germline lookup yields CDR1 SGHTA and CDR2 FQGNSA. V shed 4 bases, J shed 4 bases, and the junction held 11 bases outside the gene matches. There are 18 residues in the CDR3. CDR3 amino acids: CASSSGLAGPPQADTQYF. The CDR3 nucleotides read TGTGCCAGCAGCTCGGGACTAGCGGGGCCGCCCCAGGCAGATACGCAGTATTTT.

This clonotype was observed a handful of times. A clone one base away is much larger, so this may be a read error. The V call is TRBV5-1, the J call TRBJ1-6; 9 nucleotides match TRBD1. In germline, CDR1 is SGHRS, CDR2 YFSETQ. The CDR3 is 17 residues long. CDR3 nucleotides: TGCGCCAGCAGCTTGAGGCTCGAGGGACAGGGTAGTTCACCCCCCCACTTT. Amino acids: CASSLRLEGQGSSPPHF.

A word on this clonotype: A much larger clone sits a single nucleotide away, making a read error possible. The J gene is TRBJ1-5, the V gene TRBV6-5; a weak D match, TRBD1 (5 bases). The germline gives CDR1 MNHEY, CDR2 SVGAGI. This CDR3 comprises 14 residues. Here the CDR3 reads CACSRQGGSQPQHF. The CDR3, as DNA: TGTGCCTGCAGTCGGCAGGGCGGTAGTCAGCCCCAGCATTTT.

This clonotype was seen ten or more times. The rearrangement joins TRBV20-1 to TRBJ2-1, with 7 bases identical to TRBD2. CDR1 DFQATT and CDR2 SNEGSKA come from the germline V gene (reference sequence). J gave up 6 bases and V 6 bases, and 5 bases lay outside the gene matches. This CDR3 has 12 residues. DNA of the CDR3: TGCAGTGCGATAAGGACTAGCAATGAGCAGTTCTTC. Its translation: CSAIRTSNEQFF.

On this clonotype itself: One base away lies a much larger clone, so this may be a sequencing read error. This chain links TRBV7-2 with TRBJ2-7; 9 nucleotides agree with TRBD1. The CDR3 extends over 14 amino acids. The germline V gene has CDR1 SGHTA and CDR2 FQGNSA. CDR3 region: CASSRDREAYGQYF. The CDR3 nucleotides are TGTGCCAGCAGCCGGGACAGGGAGGCCTACGGGCAGTACTTC.

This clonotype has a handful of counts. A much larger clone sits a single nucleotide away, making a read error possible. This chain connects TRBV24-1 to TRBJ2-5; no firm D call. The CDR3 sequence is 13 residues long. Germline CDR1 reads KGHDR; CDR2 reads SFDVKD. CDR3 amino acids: CDTSDGPRETQYF. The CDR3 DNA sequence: TGTGACACCAGTGACGGCCCTCGGGAGACCCAGTACTTC.

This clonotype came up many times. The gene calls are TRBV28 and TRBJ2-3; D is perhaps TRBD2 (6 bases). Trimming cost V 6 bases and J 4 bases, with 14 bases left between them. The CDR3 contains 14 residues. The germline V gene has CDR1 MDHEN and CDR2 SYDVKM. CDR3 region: CASRQTGGADTQYF. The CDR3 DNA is TGTGCCAGCAGGCAAACAGGAGGGGCAGATACGCAGTATTTT.

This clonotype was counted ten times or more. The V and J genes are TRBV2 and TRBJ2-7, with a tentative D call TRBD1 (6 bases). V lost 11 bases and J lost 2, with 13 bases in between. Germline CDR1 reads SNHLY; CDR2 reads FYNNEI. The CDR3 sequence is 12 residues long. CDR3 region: CAGGSGPYEQYF. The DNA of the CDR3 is TGTGCCGGGGGCTCAGGGCCCTACGAGCAGTACTTC.

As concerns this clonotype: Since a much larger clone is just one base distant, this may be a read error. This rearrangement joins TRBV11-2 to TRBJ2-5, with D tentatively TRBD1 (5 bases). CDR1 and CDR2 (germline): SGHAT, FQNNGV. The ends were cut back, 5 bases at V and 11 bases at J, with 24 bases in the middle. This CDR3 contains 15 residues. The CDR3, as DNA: TGTGCCAGCAGCGGGGCAGTCAGGCCTAACAATGAGCAGTACTTC. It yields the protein CASSGAVRPNNEQYF. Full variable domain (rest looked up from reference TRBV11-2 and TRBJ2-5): EAGVAQSPRYKIIEKRQSVAFWCNPISGHATLYWYQQILGQGPKLLIQFQNNGVVDDSQLPKDRFSAERLKGVDSTLKIQPAKLEDSAVYLCASSGAVRPNNEQYFGPGTRLLVL.

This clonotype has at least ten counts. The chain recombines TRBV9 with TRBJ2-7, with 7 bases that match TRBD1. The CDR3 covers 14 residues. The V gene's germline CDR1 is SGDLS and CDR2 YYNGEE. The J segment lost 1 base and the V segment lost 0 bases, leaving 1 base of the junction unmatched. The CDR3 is CASSVADRSYEQYF. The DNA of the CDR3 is TGTGCCAGCAGCGTAGCGGACAGGTCCTACGAGCAGTACTTC.

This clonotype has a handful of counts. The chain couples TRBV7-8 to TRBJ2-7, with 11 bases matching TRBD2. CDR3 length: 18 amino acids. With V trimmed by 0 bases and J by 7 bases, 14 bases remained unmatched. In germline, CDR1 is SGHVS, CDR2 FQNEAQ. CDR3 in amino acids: CASSLAGTTSGVNNEQYF. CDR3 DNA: TGTGCCAGCAGCTTAGCGGGCACGACTAGCGGGGTAAACAATGAGCAGTACTTC.

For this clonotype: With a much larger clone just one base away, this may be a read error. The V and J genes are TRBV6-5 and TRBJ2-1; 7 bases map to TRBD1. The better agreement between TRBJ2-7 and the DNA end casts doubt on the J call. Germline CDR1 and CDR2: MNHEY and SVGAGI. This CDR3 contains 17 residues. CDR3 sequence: CASRLNGWTGSYNEQYF. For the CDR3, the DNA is TGTGCCAGTAGGCTCAACGGGTGGACAGGCTCCTACAATGAGCAGTACTTC.

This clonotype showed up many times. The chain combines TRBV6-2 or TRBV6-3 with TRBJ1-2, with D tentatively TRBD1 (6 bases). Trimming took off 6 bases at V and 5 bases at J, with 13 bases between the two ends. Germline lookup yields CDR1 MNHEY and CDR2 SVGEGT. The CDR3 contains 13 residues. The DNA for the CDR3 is TGTGCCAGCAGCCTGACAGGAGATTATGGCTACACCTTC. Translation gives CASSLTGDYGYTF.

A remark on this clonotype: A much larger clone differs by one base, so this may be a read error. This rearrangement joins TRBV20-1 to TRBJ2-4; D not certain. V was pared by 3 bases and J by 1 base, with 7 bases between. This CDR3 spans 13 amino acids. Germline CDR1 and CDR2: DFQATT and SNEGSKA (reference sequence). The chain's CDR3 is CSASWQAKNIQYF. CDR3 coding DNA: TGCAGTGCTAGCTGGCAGGCCAAAAACATTCAGTACTTC.